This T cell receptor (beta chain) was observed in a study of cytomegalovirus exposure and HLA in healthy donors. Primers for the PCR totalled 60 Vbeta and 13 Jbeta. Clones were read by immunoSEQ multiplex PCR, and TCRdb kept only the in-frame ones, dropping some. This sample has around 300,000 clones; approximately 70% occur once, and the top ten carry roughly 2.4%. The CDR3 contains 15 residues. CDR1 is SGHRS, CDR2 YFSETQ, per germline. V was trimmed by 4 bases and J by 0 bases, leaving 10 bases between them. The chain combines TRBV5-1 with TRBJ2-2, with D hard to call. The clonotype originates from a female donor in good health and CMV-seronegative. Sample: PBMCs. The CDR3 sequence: CASSPGTTNTGELFF. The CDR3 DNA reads TGCGCCAGCAGCCCCGGTACGACGAACACCGGGGAGCTGTTTTTT.